These 8 T cell receptor beta chains originate from one sample sequenced in a study of CD8+CD57+ T cells in acquired aplastic anemia. The use of genomic DNA as template underpinned the TCR beta VDJ and CDR3 profiling. One entry per CDR3 protein, called by TCRdb with MiXCR from the reads. The data contain more than 150,000 distinct CDR3 sequences, approximately 45% of them singletons. Input material: sorted CD4+, CD8+, or CD8+CD57+ T cells (not recorded which) from PBMCs. The receptors derive from a human donor in good health.

The V gene is TRBV15, the J gene TRBJ1-5, with D tentatively TRBD1 (5 bases). The length of the CDR3 is 17 residues. V lost 1 base and J lost 1, with 14 bases in between. From germline, CDR1 is LNHNV and CDR2 YYDKDF (reference sequence). CDR3 loop: CATSRGGVGQSNQPQHF. CDR3 coding DNA: TGTGCCACCAGCAGAGGGGGGGTCGGGCAAAGCAATCAGCCCCAGCATTTT.

This clonotype was counted at least ten times. The chain has TRBV12-3 or TRBV12-4 and TRBJ1-6; TRBD1 aligns across 7 bases. The CDR3 covers 14 residues. J lost 8 bases, V lost 7 bases, and 8 bases had no gene match. In nucleotides, the CDR3 is TGTGCCAGCACCCCCGCAGGGGGTCATTCACCCCTCCACTTT. Residues: CASTPAGGHSPLHF.

The chain recombines TRBV7-7 with TRBJ2-3, with 10 bases matching TRBD2. Germline CDR1 and CDR2: SSHAT and FNYEAQ (reference sequence). The CDR3 is 15 residues long. After removal of 5 bases from V and 3 bases from J, the junction contained 5 bases not matched to a gene. The CDR3 region has the DNA TGTGCCAGCAGCGAGCGAGCGGGGGGGACAGATACGCAGTATTTT. Protein product: CASSERAGGTDTQYF.

This clonotype showed up many times. The chain combines TRBV5-1 with TRBJ2-6; weak D call: TRBD1 (6 bases). The CDR3 runs to 17 residues. Between the trimmed V and J ends, which lost 4 bases and 0 bases, there was a span of 14 bases. Germline V gene lookup returns CDR1 SGHRS and CDR2 YFSETQ. This CDR3 reads CASSPPGQHSGANVLTF. The CDR3 nucleotides read TGCGCCAGCAGCCCCCCGGGACAACACTCTGGGGCCAACGTCCTGACTTTC.

The genes are TRBV20-1 and TRBJ1-5, with D tentatively TRBD1 (5 bases). CDR1 is DFQATT and CDR2 is SNEGSKA in the germline V gene (reference sequence). CDR3 length equals 14 residues. V shed 3 bases and J shed 7 bases, with 16 bases lying between them. This CDR3 reads CSASRGSESQPQHF. CDR3 nucleotides: TGCAGTGCTAGTCGGGGCTCAGAATCACAGCCCCAGCATTTT.

Of note for this clonotype: A much larger clone differs from this one at a single base, so this may be a read error. The V gene is TRBV20-1, the J gene TRBJ2-2; D may be TRBD1 (5 bases). CDR1 DFQATT and CDR2 SNEGSKA come from the germline V gene (reference sequence). Between the trimmed V and J ends, which lost 8 bases and 6 bases, there was a span of 16 bases. The CDR3 contains 13 residues. The CDR3 protein is CSTGFGPPGELFF. In DNA, the CDR3 is TGCAGTACAGGTTTTGGGCCCCCCGGGGAGCTGTTTTTT.

The genes are TRBV19 and TRBJ1-2; 10 bases are a match to TRBD1. The CDR3 spans 21 residues. Trimming cost V 0 bases and J 8 bases; bases outside gene matches: 24. Germline V gene lookup returns CDR1 LNHDA and CDR2 SQIVND (reference sequence). The DNA of the CDR3 is TGTGCCAGTAGTATAGATGGATGGACTAGATGGACCGGGACAGGGGTGGAAGGCTACACCTTC. Translating gives CASSIDGWTRWTGTGVEGYTF.

The chain carries TRBV10-3 and TRBJ2-3, with D perhaps TRBD1 or TRBD2 (5 bases each). There are 13 residues in the CDR3. V was clipped by 4 bases and J by 6 bases, with 11 bases between them. Germline V gene lookup returns CDR1 ENHRY and CDR2 SYGVKD. CDR3 amino acids: CAISGDPTDTQYF. The CDR3 coding sequence is TGTGCCATCAGTGGGGACCCAACGGATACGCAGTATTTT.